The next 9 T cell receptor beta chains were all read from a single sample in a study of beta chain features in type 1 diabetes. General study points: Moderately but significantly shorter TCRB CDR3s were found in Type 1 diabetes patients in all four CD4+ subsets.

These TCRs are of unknown antigen specificity. The investigators reverse transcribed all of the isolated RNA, so they sequenced expressed TCRB transcripts. Here immunoSEQ multiplex PCR was the method, and the copy in TCRdb shows in-frame clones only, minus some. The sample yields about 660,000 clones, roughly 13% seen once. Sequenced: naive CD4+ T cells from blood. The receptors shown here come from a man aged 18 to 29 with type 1 diabetes.

The rearrangement uses TRBV18 and TRBJ1-1; a possible D gene is TRBD1 (6 bases). CDR1 and CDR2 (germline): KGHSH, LQKENI. The length of the CDR3 is 15 residues. V shed 4 bases and J shed 4 bases, with 16 bases lying between them. This CDR3 reads CASSRQREGGTEAFF. The CDR3 DNA is TGTGCCAGCTCACGACAAAGGGAGGGGGGCACTGAAGCTTTCTTT.

This clone has just a few counts. The rearrangement uses TRBV28 and TRBJ2-7; D may correspond to TRBD1 or TRBD2 (5 bases each). Deletions cut 3 bases from V and 2 bases from J, with 11 bases between. In germline, CDR1 is MDHEN, CDR2 SYDVKM. The CDR3 sequence is 14 residues long. The DNA for the CDR3 is TGTGCCAGCAGTTTCTCCCAGGGACCCTACGAGCAGTACTTC. Translated: CASSFSQGPYEQYF.

This clone was observed a handful of times. This CDR3 is CASSQGAAGPVINEQFF. CDR3 DNA sequence: TGCGCCAGCAGCCAAGGAGCCGCGGGTCCCGTGATCAATGAGCAGTTCTTC. The chain combines TRBV4-1 with TRBJ2-1; maybe TRBD2 (5 bases). V dropped 1 base and J dropped 6 bases, with 19 bases sitting between them. Germline CDR1 and CDR2: MGHRA and YSYEKL. This CDR3 spans 17 amino acids.

This chain joins TRBV4-3 and TRBJ1-3; D remains unclear. Germline CDR1 LGHNA, CDR2 YSLEER. This CDR3 is 16 amino acids long. V was trimmed by 4 bases and J by 0 bases, leaving 13 bases between them. DNA for the CDR3: TGCGCCAGCAGCCTGACCCCTGAGGGCTCTGGAAACACCATATATTTT. It yields the protein CASSLTPEGSGNTIYF.

V gene TRBV4-2 combines with J gene TRBJ2-6; D not resolved. The CDR3 sequence is 13 residues long. V lost 7 bases and J lost 3, with 7 bases in between. The V gene's germline CDR1 is LGHNA and CDR2 YNFKEQ. The CDR3 region is CASIKNGANVLTF. As DNA, the CDR3 is TGTGCCAGCATCAAAAATGGGGCCAACGTCCTGACTTTC.

This clone showed up just a few times. In DNA, the CDR3 is TGCAGCGTTGAATCGTCCCGGGACAGGGGGCTCAATGAAAAACTGTTTTTT. It encodes CSVESSRDRGLNEKLFF. V gene TRBV29-1 combines with J gene TRBJ1-4; 12 bases align to TRBD1. Losses at the gene ends were 2 bases for V and 5 bases for J; bases not matched to a gene: 9. The CDR3 length is 17 residues. Germline CDR1 and CDR2: SQVTM and ANQGSEA.

The V and J genes are TRBV20-1 and TRBJ2-5; D call uncertain. Germline loops: CDR1 DFQATT, CDR2 SNEGSKA (reference sequence). V gave up 7 bases and J gave up 4 bases, with 10 bases separating them. The CDR3 consists of 11 residues. The CDR3 here is CSVSRRETQYF. The CDR3 bases are TGCAGTGTCTCGCGCCGAGAGACCCAGTACTTC.

This clone appeared a few times. The gene calls are TRBV4-3 and TRBJ2-4; D remains ambiguous. This CDR3 is built from 17 residues. Looked up from germline, CDR1 is LGHNA and CDR2 is YSLEER. The ends were cut back, 1 base at V and 0 bases at J, with 13 bases in the middle. The CDR3 sequence: CASSQVPPPEAKNIQYF. The DNA for the CDR3 is TGCGCCAGCAGCCAAGTCCCCCCACCGGAAGCCAAAAACATTCAGTACTTC.

This clone showed up just a few times. The rearrangement uses TRBV19 and TRBJ2-3, with D tentatively TRBD1 (5 bases). This CDR3 comprises 14 residues. The V gene lost 6 bases and the J gene lost 3 bases, with 13 bases spanning the gap. Germline CDR1 reads LNHDA; CDR2 reads SQIVND (reference sequence). The CDR3 spells CASSSGTGTDTQYF. The CDR3 coding sequence is TGTGCCAGTAGCTCCGGAACAGGAACAGATACGCAGTATTTT.